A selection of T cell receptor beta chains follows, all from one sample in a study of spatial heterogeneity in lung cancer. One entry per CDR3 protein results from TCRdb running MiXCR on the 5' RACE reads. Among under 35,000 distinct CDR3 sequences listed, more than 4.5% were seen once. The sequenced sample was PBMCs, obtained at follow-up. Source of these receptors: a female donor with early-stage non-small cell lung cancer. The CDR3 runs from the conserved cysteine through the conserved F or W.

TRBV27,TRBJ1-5,CASSVDRAINQPQHF
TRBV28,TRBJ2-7,CASSPVLQGATSYEQYF
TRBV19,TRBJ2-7,CASSIGAGGAYEQYF
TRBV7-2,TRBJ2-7,CASSLGQGTTYEQYF
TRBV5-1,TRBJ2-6,CASSLGHNSGANVLTF
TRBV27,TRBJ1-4,CASSSQGKKANEKLFF
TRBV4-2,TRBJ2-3,CASSRSGGQGTDTQYF
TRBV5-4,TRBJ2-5,CASSSGPIQETQYF
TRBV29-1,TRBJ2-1,CSVASGFYNEQFF
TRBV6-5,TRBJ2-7,CASSKDGTGLYEQYF
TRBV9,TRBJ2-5,CASSLSGVEETQYF
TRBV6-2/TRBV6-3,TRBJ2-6,CASSYSEYRLPSSGANVLTF
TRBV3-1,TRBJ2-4,CASSHRGGQYF
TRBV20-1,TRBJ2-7,CSARSKTGYEQYF
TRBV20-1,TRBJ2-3,CSDRDAGQRTDTQYF
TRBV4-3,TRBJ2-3,CASSLGLTDTQYF
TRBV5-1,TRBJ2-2,CASTPQGTGELFF
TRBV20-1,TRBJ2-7,CSAVVLDRAYEQYF
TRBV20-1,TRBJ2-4,CSARGGYGNIQYF
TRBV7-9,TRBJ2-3,CASSLDPSGRLDTQYF
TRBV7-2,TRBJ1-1,CASSLTYMNTEAFF
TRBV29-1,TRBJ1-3,CSVTAFSGNTIYF
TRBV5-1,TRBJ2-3,CASSGGQNTDTQYF
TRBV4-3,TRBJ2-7,CASSQEIVGSYEQYF
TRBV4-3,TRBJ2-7,CASSQSHAFYEQYF
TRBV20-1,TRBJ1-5,CSAEPDQATQPQHF
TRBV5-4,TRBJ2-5,CASSLKTGTQETQYF
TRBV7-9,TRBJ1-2,CASTATGSYGYTF
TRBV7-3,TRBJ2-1,CATSLSGSSNEQFF
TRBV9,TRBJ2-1,CASSSRPDLKNEQFF
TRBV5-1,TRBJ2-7,CASSSGTRDNEQYF